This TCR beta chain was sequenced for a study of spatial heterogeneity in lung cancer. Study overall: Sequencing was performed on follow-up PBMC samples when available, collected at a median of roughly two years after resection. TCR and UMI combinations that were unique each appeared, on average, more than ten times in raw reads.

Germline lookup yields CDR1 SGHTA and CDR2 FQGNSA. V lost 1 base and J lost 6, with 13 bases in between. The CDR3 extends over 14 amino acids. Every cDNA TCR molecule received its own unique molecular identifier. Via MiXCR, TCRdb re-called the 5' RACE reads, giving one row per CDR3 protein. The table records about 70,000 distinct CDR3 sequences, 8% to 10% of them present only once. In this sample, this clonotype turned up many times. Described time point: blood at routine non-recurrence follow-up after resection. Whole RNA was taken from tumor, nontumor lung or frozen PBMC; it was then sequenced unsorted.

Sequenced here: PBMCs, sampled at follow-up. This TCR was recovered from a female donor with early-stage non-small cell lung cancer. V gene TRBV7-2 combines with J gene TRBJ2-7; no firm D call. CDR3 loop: CASSLVPPRSEQYF. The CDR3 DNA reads TGTGCCAGCAGCTTAGTCCCTCCTAGGAGCGAGCAGTACTTC.